The sample holds many counts of the clone carrying this T cell receptor (beta chain). The target antigen is unknown. V gave up 8 bases and J gave up 1 base; unmatched junction bases: 2. The CDR3 contains 13 residues. CDR1 SNHLY and CDR2 FYNNEI come from the germline V gene. These data originate in a study of T cells after posttransplantation cyclophosphamide. TCRdb's table, derived via immunoSEQ multiplex PCR, lists solely in-frame clones and lacks some. The sample holds just over 25,000 clones, and no clone turns up only once. The study, taken as a whole, reports: TRB overlap between skin or GI tissue T cells and blood was limited. Recipient CMV seropositivity and CMV reactivation strongly tracked TRB clonality.

V gene TRBV2 combines with J gene TRBJ1-1; 9 bases map to TRBD1. The sequence came from a man aged 45 to 65 in good health, CMV-negative, and a related stem cell transplant donor. The sequenced sample was PBMCs. DNA of the CDR3: TGTGCCAGCGGGGGACAGGGGAACACTGAAGCTTTCTTT. Translated, it gives CASGGQGNTEAFF. The variable domain in full, with the rest retrieved from reference TRBV2 and TRBJ1-1, is EPEVTQTPSHQVTQMGQEVILRCVPISNHLYFYWYRQILGQKVEFLVSFYNNEISEKSEIFDDQFSVERPDGSNFTLKIRSTKLEDSAMYFCASGGQGNTEAFFGQGTRLTVV.